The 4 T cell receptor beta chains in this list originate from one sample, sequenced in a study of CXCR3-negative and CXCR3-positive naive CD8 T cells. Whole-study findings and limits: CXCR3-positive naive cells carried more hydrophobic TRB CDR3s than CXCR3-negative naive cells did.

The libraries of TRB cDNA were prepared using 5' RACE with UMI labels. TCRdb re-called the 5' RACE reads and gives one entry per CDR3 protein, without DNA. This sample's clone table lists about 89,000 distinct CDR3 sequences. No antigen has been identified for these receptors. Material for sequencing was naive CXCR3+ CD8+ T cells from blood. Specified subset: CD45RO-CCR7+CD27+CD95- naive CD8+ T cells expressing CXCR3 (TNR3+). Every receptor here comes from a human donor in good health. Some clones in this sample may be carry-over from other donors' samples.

CDR3 amino acids: CASSFIQGENTQYF. The chain is built from TRBV7-9 and TRBJ2-3; the TCRdb call, TRBD1, lacks DNA for checking. CDR3 length: 14 residues. CDR1 is SEHNR and CDR2 is FQNEAQ in the germline V gene (reference sequence).

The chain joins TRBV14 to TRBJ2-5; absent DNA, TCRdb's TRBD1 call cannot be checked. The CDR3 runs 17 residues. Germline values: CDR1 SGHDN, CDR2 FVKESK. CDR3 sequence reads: CASSQEVVMGRRGTQYF.

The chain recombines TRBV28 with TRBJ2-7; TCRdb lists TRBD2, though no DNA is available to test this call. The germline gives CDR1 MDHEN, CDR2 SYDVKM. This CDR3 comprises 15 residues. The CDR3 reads CASSFMGRARNEQYF.

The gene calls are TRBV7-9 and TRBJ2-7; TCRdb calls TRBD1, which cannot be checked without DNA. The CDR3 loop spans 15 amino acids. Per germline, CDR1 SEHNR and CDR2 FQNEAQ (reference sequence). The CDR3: CASSSVGTGRYEQYF. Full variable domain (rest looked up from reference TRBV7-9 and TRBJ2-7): DTGVSQNPRHKITKRGQNVTFRCDPISEHNRLYWYRQTLGQGPEFLTYFQNEAQLEKSRLLSDRFSAERPKGSFSTLEIQRTEQGDSAMYLCASSSVGTGRYEQYFGPGTRLTVT.